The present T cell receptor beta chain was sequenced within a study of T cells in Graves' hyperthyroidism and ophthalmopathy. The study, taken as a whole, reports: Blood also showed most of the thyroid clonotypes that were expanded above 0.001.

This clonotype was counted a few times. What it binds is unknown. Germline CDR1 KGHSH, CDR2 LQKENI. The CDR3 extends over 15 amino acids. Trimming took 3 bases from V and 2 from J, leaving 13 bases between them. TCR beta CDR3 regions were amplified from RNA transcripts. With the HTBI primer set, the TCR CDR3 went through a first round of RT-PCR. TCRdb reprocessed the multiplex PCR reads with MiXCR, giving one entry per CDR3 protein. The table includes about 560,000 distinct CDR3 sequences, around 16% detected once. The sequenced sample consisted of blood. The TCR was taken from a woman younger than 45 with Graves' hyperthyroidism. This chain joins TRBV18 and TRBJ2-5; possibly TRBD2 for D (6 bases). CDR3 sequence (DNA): TGTGCCAGCTCACCCTTCCTTGCGGGGCAAGAGACCCAGTACTTC. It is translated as CASSPFLAGQETQYF.